The following is a T cell receptor beta chain sequence with its context. This CDR3 comprises 12 residues. Germline values: CDR1 DFQATT, CDR2 SNEGSKA (reference sequence). V lost 7 bases, J lost 3 bases, and 13 bases lay in between. One entry per CDR3 protein results from TCRdb running MiXCR on the 5' RACE reads. The sample has around 100,000 distinct CDR3 sequences, 17% seen once. This record belongs to a study of T cells of healthy individuals. The TCR was taken from a human donor in good health. The J gene is TRBJ2-7, the V gene TRBV20-1; either TRBD1 or TRBD2 may fit D (5 bases each). CDR3 bases: TGCAGTGTTCCGGGACGGATCTACGAGCAGTACTTC. It codes for CSVPGRIYEQYF.